Shown below are 29 T cell receptor beta chains from a single sample sequenced in a study of cytomegalovirus exposure and HLA in healthy donors (dated by TCRdb to 2015 to 2018). Library generation was performed with the immunoSEQ multiplex PCR assay. For the multiplex PCR, a mixture combining 60 forward primers for TCR Vbeta segments and 13 reverse primers for TCR Jbeta segments was used. The table was pulled from immuneACCESS by TCRdb, which kept in-frame rearrangements only. Such tables lose some clones; where checked, under half of the loss comes from unresolved V genes, and the rest has no known cause. The table for this sample records about 67,000 clones. Approximately 15% of the sample rests with the top ten. The sequenced sample was PBMCs. These receptors originate from a boy between 5 and 17 years old in good health and CMV-seronegative.

J is TRBJ2-2 and V is TRBV9, with D possibly matching TRBD2 (6 bases). The CDR3 totals 17 residues. Germline CDR1 SGDLS, CDR2 YYNGEE. V lost 3 bases and J 8 bases, leaving 23 bases between the germline ends. Written as DNA, the CDR3 is TGTGCCAGCAGCGACAGTCTAGGGCGGGACGGGTTAGGGGAGCTGTTTTTT. Translation: CASSDSLGRDGLGELFF.

The chain links TRBV9 to TRBJ1-2; 7 bases map to TRBD1. Germline V gene lookup returns CDR1 SGDLS and CDR2 YYNGEE. CDR3 size: 13 residues. J gave up 8 bases and V 0 bases, and 4 bases lay outside the gene matches. DNA of the CDR3: TGTGCCAGCAGCGTAGAGGGGGCGGGAGGCTACACCTTC. This codes for CASSVEGAGGYTF. Full variable domain (remainder filled in from reference TRBV9 and TRBJ1-2): DSGVTQTPKHLITATGQRVTLRCSPRSGDLSVYWYQQSLDQGLQFLIQYYNGEERAKGNILERFSAQQFPDLHSELNLSSLELGDSALYFCASSVEGAGGYTFGSGTRLTVV.

This chain links TRBV9 with TRBJ1-5, with D possibly TRBD1 on 5 matching bases. Germline V gives CDR1 SGDLS, CDR2 YYNGEE. This CDR3 contains 14 residues. The ends were cut back, 2 bases at V and 7 bases at J, with 13 bases in the middle. CDR3 DNA sequence: TGTGCCAGCAGCGTCGGTCAGGGAAGCCAGCCCCAGCATTTT. Amino acid sequence: CASSVGQGSQPQHF.

The chain joins TRBV5-1 to TRBJ1-3; D unclear. V lost 3 bases and J lost 0, with 10 bases in between. Looked up from germline, CDR1 is SGHRS and CDR2 is YFSETQ. The CDR3 is 15 residues long. The CDR3 bases are TGCGCCAGCAGCTGGGCCAACAGCTCTGGAAACACCATATATTTT. Encoded protein: CASSWANSSGNTIYF. Filled out from reference TRBV5-1 and TRBJ1-3, the complete variable domain reads KAGVTQTPRYLIKTRGQQVTLSCSPISGHRSVSWYQQTPGQGLQFLFEYFSETQRNKGNFPGRFSGRQFSNSRSEMNVSTLELGDSALYLCASSWANSSGNTIYFGEGSWLTVV.

The chain links TRBV19 to TRBJ1-6; D may be TRBD1 (5 bases). There are 15 residues in the CDR3. Trimming took off 5 bases at V and 2 bases at J, with 10 bases between the two ends. CDR1 is LNHDA, CDR2 SQIVND, per germline (reference sequence). CDR3: CASSPLTAYNSPLHF. The CDR3 region has the DNA TGTGCCAGTAGTCCACTGACAGCCTATAATTCACCCCTCCACTTT.

J is TRBJ1-1 and V is TRBV18, with D unresolved. V lost 8 bases and J lost 0, with 13 bases in between. This CDR3 has 14 amino acids. The germline CDR1 and CDR2 sequences are KGHSH and LQKENI. The CDR3 protein is CASATRAVNTEAFF. CDR3 coding DNA: TGTGCCAGCGCCACTAGGGCAGTGAACACTGAAGCTTTCTTT.

The chain is built from TRBV9 and TRBJ2-7; D call uncertain. V shed 3 bases and J shed 5 bases, with 12 bases lying between them. Looked up from germline, CDR1 is SGDLS and CDR2 is YYNGEE. The CDR3 runs to 13 residues. This chain's CDR3 is CASSAGMSNEQYF. In nucleotides, the CDR3 is TGTGCCAGCAGCGCTGGTATGAGCAACGAGCAGTACTTC.

The gene calls are TRBV7-9 and TRBJ2-2, with 12 nucleotides matching TRBD2. J lost 7 bases, V lost 5 bases, and 5 bases had no gene match. Germline V gene data show CDR1 as SEHNR and CDR2 as FQNEAQ (reference sequence). The length of the CDR3 is 15 residues. The CDR3 is CASSRLAGDHGELFF. As DNA, the CDR3 is TGTGCCAGCAGCAGACTAGCGGGAGATCACGGGGAGCTGTTTTTT.

This sequence joins TRBV4-2 and TRBJ2-3; TRBD2 matches at 13 bases. This CDR3 comprises 16 residues. Germline V lookup: CDR1 LGHNA, CDR2 YNFKEQ. Trimming removed 5 bases from V and 1 base from J; junction bases left unmatched: 3. The CDR3 sequence: CASSNGLAGGTDTQYF. The CDR3 bases are TGTGCCAGCAGCAACGGACTAGCGGGAGGCACAGATACGCAGTATTTT.

V gene TRBV7-2 combines with J gene TRBJ1-5; D is unresolved. Germline CDR1 reads SGHTA; CDR2 reads FQGNSA. This CDR3 comprises 14 residues. The V and J ends lost 6 bases and 6 bases respectively, with 15 bases between them. In DNA form, the CDR3 reads TGTGCCAGCAGAGGAGGACCCACGTCTCAGCCCCAGCATTTT. Protein sequence: CASRGGPTSQPQHF.

The V call is TRBV12-5, the J call TRBJ1-4, with a possible D match to TRBD1 (6 bases). The germline gives CDR1 LGHNT, CDR2 FRNRAP. The V end lost 1 base, the J end lost 7 bases, and 13 bases lay between the germline ends. CDR3 length equals 15 residues. CDR3 bases: TGTGCTAGTGGTTTGGGGACAGCGTGGGCTGAAAAACTGTTTTTT. It is translated as CASGLGTAWAEKLFF.

The J gene is TRBJ1-1, the V gene TRBV5-1, with 9 bases aligning to TRBD1. Germline V gene lookup returns CDR1 SGHRS and CDR2 YFSETQ. With V trimmed by 3 bases and J by 6 bases, 9 bases remained unmatched. CDR3 length: 15 amino acids. This chain's CDR3 is CASSSGDRDYAEAFF. The CDR3 DNA is TGCGCCAGCAGCTCAGGGGACAGGGATTATGCTGAAGCTTTCTTT.

The rearrangement links TRBV5-1 to TRBJ2-7, with 12 positions matching TRBD2. The CDR3 totals 14 residues. Trimming cost V 3 bases and J 5 bases; bases outside gene matches: 3. Looked up from germline, CDR1 is SGHRS and CDR2 is YFSETQ. CDR3 protein: CASSSGLAGHEQYF. The CDR3 DNA is TGCGCCAGCAGCTCCGGACTAGCGGGGCACGAGCAGTACTTC.

The V call is TRBV5-4, the J call TRBJ2-3, with 9 bases lining up with TRBD2. Germline V CDR1 and CDR2: SGHNT, YYREEE (reference sequence). CDR3 size: 17 residues. V was clipped by 4 bases and J by 3 bases; unmatched bases: 12. CDR3 DNA: TGTGCCAGCAGCGTGCGGCGGGCGGGAGGGTTGACAGATACGCAGTATTTT. Residues: CASSVRRAGGLTDTQYF.

J is TRBJ1-2 and V is TRBV2; 9 nucleotides match TRBD1. CDR1 and CDR2 from the germline V gene are SNHLY and FYNNEI. Trimming removed 7 bases from V and 6 bases from J; junction bases left unmatched: 9. The length of the CDR3 is 14 residues. CDR3 residues: CASKPPGQGHGYTF. CDR3 nucleotides: TGTGCCAGCAAGCCGCCGGGACAGGGACATGGCTACACCTTC.

The chain employs TRBV5-6 and TRBJ2-2, with 9 bases lining up with TRBD1. The CDR3 is 17 residues long. Trimming at V came to 5 bases and at J to 0 bases, leaving 8 bases not matched to a gene. CDR1 and CDR2 from the germline V gene are SGHDT and YYEEEE. The DNA of the CDR3 is TGTGCCAGCAGAACCGGGACAGGGAACCCGAACACCGGGGAGCTGTTTTTT. It codes for CASRTGTGNPNTGELFF.

This sequence joins TRBV7-2 and TRBJ1-1; D is perhaps TRBD1 (5 bases). There are 15 residues in the CDR3. The V gene's germline CDR1 is SGHTA and CDR2 FQGNSA. V was clipped by 2 bases and J by 1 base, with 11 bases between them. The CDR3 coding sequence is TGTGCCAGCAGCTTACGTCGACAGAAGAACACTGAAGCTTTCTTT. Its protein is CASSLRRQKNTEAFF.

The J gene is TRBJ1-4, the V gene TRBV7-3; 8 bases agree with TRBD1. The CDR3 covers 15 residues. From germline, CDR1 is SGHTA and CDR2 FQGTGA. Germline trimming cut 4 bases from V and 5 bases from J; bases unmatched to any gene: 6. CDR3 nucleotide sequence: TGTGCCAGCAGCTCTACAGGGGGGGAGAATGAAAAACTGTTTTTT. Its protein product is CASSSTGGENEKLFF.

V gene TRBV10-3 combines with J gene TRBJ1-1; TRBD1 might be the D (6 bases). V was shortened by 10 bases and J by 7 bases, with 22 bases between the two germline ends. Germline V lookup: CDR1 ENHRY, CDR2 SYGVKD. The CDR3 runs to 14 residues. CDR3 amino acids: CATRGQDSTYEAFF. DNA of the CDR3: TGTGCCACCAGGGGCCAGGACAGCACCTATGAAGCTTTCTTT.

V and J are TRBV5-4 and TRBJ2-7; 10 positions match TRBD2. Losses at the gene ends were 3 bases for V and 7 bases for J; bases not matched to a gene: 7. The length of the CDR3 is 14 residues. The germline CDR1 and CDR2 sequences are SGHNT and YYREEE (reference sequence). The CDR3 region has the DNA TGTGCCAGCAGCTCAGGACTGACTAGCGGGGAGCAGTACTTC. This translates into CASSSGLTSGEQYF. Full variable domain (outside the CDR3, taken from reference TRBV5-4 and TRBJ2-7): ETGVTQSPTHLIKTRGQQVTLRCSSQSGHNTVSWYQQALGQGPQFIFQYYREEENGRGNFPPRFSGLQFPNYSSELNVNALELDDSALYLCASSSGLTSGEQYFGPGTRLTVT.

The chain has TRBV19 and TRBJ2-7; the match to TRBD1 covers 7 bases. J gave up 3 bases and V 3 bases, and 8 bases lay outside the gene matches. Per germline, CDR1 LNHDA and CDR2 SQIVND (reference sequence). The CDR3 has 15 residues. In DNA, the CDR3 is TGTGCCAGTAGTATCTCACAGGGGCGTGACTACGAGCAGTACTTC. It is translated as CASSISQGRDYEQYF.

The rearrangement joins TRBV10-1 to TRBJ1-3; no definite D call. There are 16 residues in the CDR3. Germline-derived CDR1 and CDR2 are WNHNN and SYGVQD (reference sequence). The V end was cut by 1 base, the J end by 0 bases, with 10 bases between. DNA for the CDR3: TGCGCCAGCAGTGAGTTCCCGCCTATCTCTGGAAACACCATATATTTT. This gives the protein CASSEFPPISGNTIYF.

This chain uses TRBV15 with TRBJ1-5; D uncertain. The CDR3 spans 13 residues. Germline-derived CDR1 and CDR2 are LNHNV and YYDKDF (reference sequence). V dropped 8 bases and J dropped 4 bases, with 12 bases sitting between them. The CDR3 sequence: CATSEYGNQPQHF. CDR3 DNA: TGTGCCACCTCGGAGTATGGGAATCAGCCCCAGCATTTT.

The chain recombines TRBV19 with TRBJ1-1, with TRBD1 as a possible D gene (5 bases). The CDR3 consists of 14 residues. Germline values: CDR1 LNHDA, CDR2 SQIVND (reference sequence). Trimming cost V 5 bases and J 0 bases, with 10 bases left between them. The CDR3 region is CASSPNRMNTEAFF. The DNA for the CDR3 is TGTGCCAGTAGTCCCAACAGGATGAACACTGAAGCTTTCTTT.

The chain couples TRBV7-2 to TRBJ1-4; 7 bases align to TRBD1. After removal of 5 bases from V and 7 bases from J, the junction contained 7 bases not matched to a gene. This CDR3 comprises 14 residues. The germline V gene has CDR1 SGHTA and CDR2 FQGNSA. The DNA for the CDR3 is TGTGCCAGCAGCACGGACAGGACCGGTGAAAAACTGTTTTTT. It translates to CASSTDRTGEKLFF.

The chain links TRBV7-9 to TRBJ2-5, with D uncertain. Germline lookup yields CDR1 SEHNR and CDR2 FQNEAQ (reference sequence). V lost 1 base, J lost 5 bases, and 8 bases lay in between. The CDR3 runs 13 residues. The CDR3 region is CASSLERPETQYF. The CDR3 region has the DNA TGTGCCAGCAGCTTAGAGAGGCCGGAGACCCAGTACTTC. The entire variable domain, with the rest obtained from reference TRBV7-9 and TRBJ2-5, is as follows: DTGVSQNPRHKITKRGQNVTFRCDPISEHNRLYWYRQTLGQGPEFLTYFQNEAQLEKSRLLSDRFSAERPKGSFSTLEIQRTEQGDSAMYLCASSLERPETQYFGPGTRLLVL.

The V gene is TRBV13, the J gene TRBJ2-7; a weak D match, TRBD1 (6 bases). The CDR3 is made up of 18 amino acids. Germline CDR1 and CDR2: PRHDT and FYEKMQ (reference sequence). Trimming shortened V by 2 bases and J by 3 bases, and 23 bases separated the two germline ends. The CDR3, as DNA: TGTGCCAGCAGCTTAAAGGGGACATCGGGAAAGGGCTTCTACGAGCAGTACTTC. Residues: CASSLKGTSGKGFYEQYF.

The chain couples TRBV6-5 to TRBJ1-4; perhaps TRBD1 as D (5 bases). The CDR3 runs to 15 residues. CDR1 is MNHEY and CDR2 is SVGAGI in the germline V gene. Trimming cost V 6 bases and J 0 bases, with 11 bases left between them. This chain's CDR3 is CASRGGSATNEKLFF. Here the CDR3 DNA reads TGTGCCAGCAGGGGGGGAAGTGCAACTAATGAAAAACTGTTTTTT.

The rearrangement joins TRBV5-6 to TRBJ2-3; possibly TRBD1 for D (5 bases). Germline lookup yields CDR1 SGHDT and CDR2 YYEEEE. The CDR3 sequence is 15 residues long. V gave up 1 base and J gave up 2 bases, with 11 bases separating them. CDR3 coding DNA: TGTGCCAGCAGCTTGACAGGTGGGGTCACAGATACGCAGTATTTT. Protein sequence: CASSLTGGVTDTQYF.